The entry that follows covers one T cell receptor beta chain sequence. Its antigen is as yet unknown. Other DNA variants within this sample encode the same CDR3. Germline lookup yields CDR1 PRHDT and CDR2 FYEKMQ (reference sequence). The CDR3 has 16 amino acids. After removal of 0 bases from V and 6 bases from J, the junction contained 4 bases not matched to a gene. The sample comes from a study of cytomegalovirus exposure and HLA in healthy donors. The protocol was immunoSEQ multiplex PCR, while the TCRdb copy is restricted to in-frame clones and leaves out a portion. The sample yields roughly 150,000 clones, 85% to 90% seen once. The study, taken as a whole, reports: Both high specificity and high sensitivity reportedly marked the classifier's diagnosis of cytomegalovirus status.

The sequenced sample was PBMCs. J is TRBJ2-3 and V is TRBV13; 12 bases align to TRBD2. This clonotype was sampled from a man in his late teens or twenties in good health and CMV-seronegative. The CDR3 DNA follows: TGTGCCAGCAGCTTAGGGACTAGCGGGAGTCCTGATACGCAGTATTTT. Its translation: CASSLGTSGSPDTQYF.